This is a list of T cell receptor beta chains from one sample in a study of CD8+ T cells in alopecia areata. Sequencing was performed with immunoSEQ multiplex PCR; in TCRdb, only in-frame clones are kept and a portion is missing. The data show about 220,000 clones, with under 60% seen just once and more than 1.5% held by the top ten. The specimen comprised CD4+ T cells sorted from blood, sampled at week 4, from a patient treated with tofacitinib. The origin of the receptors is a human donor with alopecia areata. CDR3s include the opening cysteine and the closing phenylalanine or tryptophan.

len	v_gene	CDR3aa
13	TRBV30	CACMTGLGDGYTF
13	TRBV30	CAWSLQGSGTQYF
15	TRBV30	CAWSVRTTGNSPLHF
15	TRBV5-1	CASSPGQGINSPLHF
13	TRBV2	CASSEWSGEKLFF
14	TRBV6-1	CASLSGVLPYEQYF
13	TRBV13	CASSQTGISGYTF
15	TRBV7-2	CASSFILEGAETQYF
14	TRBV5-1	CASSFRGNSYEQYF
14	TRBV29-1	CSVNLASGANVLTF
13	TRBV5-1	CASSLDSQETQYF
13	TRBV30	CAWSGSFRNTIYF
13	TRBV9	CASSVRLNTEAFF
15	TRBV7-8	CASSLTSGFTDTQYF
13	TRBV10-2	CASSENLREKLFF
15	TRBV11-2	CASSARLAGNNEQFF
15	TRBV10-3	CAIANRFPSTDTQYF
12	TRBV5-6	CASSLQRAEQYF
14	TRBV7-9	CASSLAGPTDTQYF
12	TRBV7-2	CASSKTGDIQYF
15	TRBV25-1	CASSEYPTGQETQYF
13	TRBV30	CALCRDRGEKLFF
14	TRBV11-2	CASSSQGLNSPLHF